The 22 T cell receptor beta chains below come from one sample, sequenced in a study of T cells in Graves' hyperthyroidism and ophthalmopathy. RNA transcripts yielded amplified TCR beta CDR3 regions. The HTBI set primed first-round TCR CDR3 RT-PCR. A single record per CDR3 protein comes from TCRdb applying MiXCR to the multiplex PCR reads. The table lists about 420,000 distinct CDR3 sequences, about an eighth of them singletons. Sequencing input: blood. The receptors stem from a young woman with Graves' hyperthyroidism.

This clonotype has at least ten counts. The chain couples TRBV20-1 to TRBJ2-7; 12 nucleotides agree with TRBD2. CDR3 size: 14 residues. CDR1 and CDR2 (germline): DFQATT, SNEGSKA (reference sequence). The V gene end was trimmed by 6 bases and the J gene end by 5 bases; junction bases not matched to a gene: 8. The CDR3 region is CSARLAGDVNEQYF. The CDR3 DNA reads TGCAGTGCGAGACTAGCGGGAGATGTCAACGAGCAGTACTTC.

This clonotype was detected a few times. The V gene is TRBV19, the J gene TRBJ2-2; 7 bases agree with TRBD1. There are 16 residues in the CDR3. Looked up from germline, CDR1 is LNHDA and CDR2 is SQIVND (reference sequence). J was trimmed by 0 bases and V by 6 bases; bases with no gene match: 7. CDR3 loop: CASSIGTDANTGELFF. The CDR3 DNA sequence: TGTGCCAGTAGCATCGGGACAGACGCGAACACCGGGGAGCTGTTTTTT. The full variable domain, rest sourced from reference TRBV19 and TRBJ2-2, is DGGITQSPKYLFRKEGQNVTLSCEQNLNHDAMYWYRQDPGQGLRLIYYSQIVNDFQKGDIAEGYSVSREKKESFPLTVTSAQKNPTAFYLCASSIGTDANTGELFFGEGSRLTVL.

At least ten counts were recorded for this clonotype. The chain is built from TRBV3-1 and TRBJ2-3, with D unclear. CDR1 is LGHDT, CDR2 YNNKEL, per germline (reference sequence). The CDR3 runs 14 residues. The germline V and J ends were trimmed by 4 bases and 7 bases, with 15 bases remaining between them. In DNA form, the CDR3 reads TGTGCCAGCAGCCGTCGGTCGAGCGAGCATACGCAGTATTTT. It codes for CASSRRSSEHTQYF.

This clonotype occurred many times. The rearrangement joins TRBV7-2 to TRBJ2-7, with D uncertain. The V gene lost 5 bases and the J gene lost 3 bases, with 8 bases spanning the gap. Germline values: CDR1 SGHTA, CDR2 FQGNSA. The CDR3 runs to 12 residues. CDR3 coding DNA: TGTGCCAGCAGCCCCGCCGGCTACGAGCAGTACTTC. It specifies CASSPAGYEQYF.

This clonotype appeared many times. The CDR3 region is CASSPGTGDTQYF. In DNA form, the CDR3 reads TGTGCCAGCAGCCCTGGGACGGGAGATACGCAGTATTTT. The genes are TRBV7-2 and TRBJ2-3, with D perhaps TRBD1 or TRBD2 (5 bases each). Germline values: CDR1 SGHTA, CDR2 FQGNSA. Trimming removed 5 bases from V and 5 bases from J, with 11 bases in between. The length of the CDR3 is 13 residues.

This clonotype was observed a few times. The chain couples TRBV12-3 or TRBV12-4 to TRBJ1-1; no definite D call. Deletions cut 6 bases from V and 5 bases from J, with 13 bases between. This CDR3 spans 13 amino acids. CDR3 DNA: TGTGCCAGCAGGTTGGACCGGGATACTGAAGCTTTCTTT. Translation gives CASRLDRDTEAFF.

This clonotype has a handful of counts. V usage is TRBV5-1 and J usage is TRBJ2-1; 7 positions match TRBD2. The junction had 15 bases not matched to a gene; V was cut back by 1 base and J by 8 bases. The CDR3 sequence is 17 residues long. Germline V gives CDR1 SGHRS, CDR2 YFSETQ. CDR3 residues: CASSLMRMGAGRDEQFF. The CDR3 nucleotides read TGCGCCAGCAGCTTGATGCGGATGGGAGCGGGGAGGGATGAGCAGTTCTTC.

For the CDR3, the DNA is TGTGCCACCAGTGATTCCGGAGTGCGGGGGGGCAATGAGCAGTTCTTC. This codes for CATSDSGVRGGNEQFF. V and J are TRBV24-1 and TRBJ2-1, with 9 bases matching TRBD2. J was trimmed by 6 bases and V by 2 bases; bases with no gene match: 7. Looked up from germline, CDR1 is KGHDR and CDR2 is SFDVKD. The CDR3 loop spans 16 amino acids.

V is TRBV2 and J is TRBJ1-3, with no clear D. Germline CDR1 is SNHLY and CDR2 is FYNNEI. The V end lost 7 bases, the J end lost 0 bases, and 7 bases lay between the germline ends. There are 13 residues in the CDR3. In DNA form, the CDR3 reads TGTGCCAGCAAAAAGGGCTCTGGAAACACCATATATTTT. Its protein product is CASKKGSGNTIYF.

On this clonotype itself: This CDR3 is missing its conserved last phenylalanine or tryptophan, likely due to a read error. The gene calls are TRBV6-9 and TRBJ1-1; 7 bases map to TRBD1. Germline V gene data show CDR1 as MNHGY and CDR2 as SVAAGI. The V segment lost 3 bases and the J segment 3 bases; nucleotides outside the gene matches: 1. The CDR3 extends over 13 amino acids. The CDR3 bases are TGTGCCAGCAGTTACAGGGGGGACACTGAAGCTTTCTCT. Translation gives CASSYRGDTEAFS.

This clonotype was found a few times. Here the CDR3 DNA reads TGTGCCAGCAGCCAAGTCAGTTCAGATACGCAGTATTTT. Its protein product is CASSQVSSDTQYF. The chain joins TRBV3-1 to TRBJ2-3; no reliable D call. Looked up from germline, CDR1 is LGHDT and CDR2 is YNNKEL (reference sequence). The CDR3 is made up of 13 amino acids. Trimming removed 1 base at V and 4 bases at J, with 6 bases between.

V is TRBV18 and J is TRBJ2-7; TRBD2 agrees at 13 bases. Per the germline V gene, CDR1 is KGHSH and CDR2 is LQKENI. The CDR3 has 15 amino acids. V gave up 3 bases and J gave up 6 bases; unmatched junction bases: 5. The CDR3 DNA reads as TGTGCCAGCTCACCCGGGACTAGCGGGACCCGCGAGCAGTACTTC. It translates to CASSPGTSGTREQYF.

This clonotype was counted many times. This chain joins TRBV7-3 and TRBJ2-3, with 10 nucleotides matching TRBD2. J gave up 2 bases and V 5 bases, and 4 bases lay outside the gene matches. The CDR3 covers 15 residues. Per germline, CDR1 SGHTA and CDR2 FQGTGA. Here the CDR3 reads CASSATSGITDTQYF. The DNA of the CDR3 is TGTGCCAGCAGCGCAACTAGCGGGATCACAGATACGCAGTATTTT.

The table lists this clonotype with many counts. The V and J genes are TRBV3-1 and TRBJ1-6, with D tentatively TRBD1 (6 bases). V was trimmed by 1 base and J by 9 bases, leaving 10 bases between them. Per germline, CDR1 LGHDT and CDR2 YNNKEL (reference sequence). The CDR3 spans 14 residues. The CDR3: CASSQGQVGSPLHF. CDR3 in DNA: TGTGCCAGCAGCCAAGGACAGGTTGGTTCACCCCTCCACTTT.

The sample holds a few counts of this clonotype. The gene calls are TRBV7-3 and TRBJ2-1, with TRBD2 matching over 7 bases. J lost 0 bases, V lost 5 bases, and 4 bases had no gene match. The CDR3 has 15 amino acids. Germline-derived CDR1 and CDR2 are SGHTA and FQGTGA. CDR3 nucleotide sequence: TGTGCCAGCAGCCCACGGGGGGACTCCTACAATGAGCAGTTCTTC. The encoded protein is CASSPRGDSYNEQFF. The full variable domain, rest sourced from reference TRBV7-3 and TRBJ2-1, is GAGVSQTPSNKVTEKGKYVELRCDPISGHTALYWYRQSLGQGPEFLIYFQGTGAADDSGLPNDRFFAVRPEGSVSTLKIQRTERGDSAVYLCASSPRGDSYNEQFFGPGTRLTVL.

This clonotype was found many times. V usage is TRBV7-9 and J usage is TRBJ2-3, with D maybe TRBD1 (6 bases). The CDR3 is 15 residues long. Trimming removed 4 bases at V and 2 bases at J, with 13 bases between. Germline-derived CDR1 and CDR2 are SEHNR and FQNEAQ (reference sequence). CDR3 residues: CASSYRQAITDTQYF. DNA for the CDR3: TGTGCCAGCAGCTACCGACAGGCCATCACAGATACGCAGTATTTT.

The CDR3 spells CASSPRQAYYEQYF. CDR3 in DNA: TGTGCCAGCAGCCCACGACAGGCCTACTACGAGCAGTACTTC. This chain joins TRBV11-1 and TRBJ2-7; the D gene is possibly TRBD1 (6 bases). Germline CDR1 and CDR2: SGHAT and FQDESV (reference sequence). The CDR3 extends over 14 amino acids. Trimming shortened V by 5 bases and J by 3 bases, and 14 bases separated the two germline ends.

This clonotype has a count of ten or more. V is TRBV20-1 and J is TRBJ2-7, with 14 nucleotides matching TRBD2. J was trimmed by 6 bases and V by 4 bases; bases with no gene match: 5. This CDR3 spans 14 amino acids. Germline CDR1 DFQATT, CDR2 SNEGSKA (reference sequence). Here the CDR3 DNA reads TGCAGTGCTAAGGGACTAGCGGGAGTTGGCGAGCAGTACTTC. The encoded protein is CSAKGLAGVGEQYF.

This clonotype has just a few counts. V gene TRBV10-2 combines with J gene TRBJ2-2; possible D gene TRBD2, 5 bases. Germline CDR1 and CDR2: WSHSY and SAAADI. Trimming shortened V by 5 bases and J by 9 bases, and 7 bases separated the two germline ends. This CDR3 is built from 11 residues. CDR3 sequence (DNA): TGCGCCAGCAGTTCCGGGAGGGAGCTGTTTTTT. Protein: CASSSGRELFF.

The rearrangement joins TRBV7-8 to TRBJ2-7, with 13 nucleotides matching TRBD2. The V gene end was trimmed by 1 base and the J gene end by 5 bases; junction bases not matched to a gene: 5. The CDR3 extends over 16 amino acids. Germline CDR1 is SGHVS and CDR2 is FQNEAQ. The DNA for the CDR3 is TGTGCCAGCAGCTTAGAACTAGCGGGAGGGAGCAACGAGCAGTACTTC. It translates to CASSLELAGGSNEQYF.

This clonotype was counted only a few times. The chain carries TRBV5-1 and TRBJ1-2; 7 bases match TRBD1. Germline assignment: CDR1 SGHRS and CDR2 YFSETQ. The CDR3 consists of 17 residues. With V trimmed by 4 bases and J by 4 bases, 16 bases remained unmatched. In nucleotides, the CDR3 is TGCGCCAGCAGCCCCCGCCTTGGACAGGTGGGAATCTATGGCTACACCTTC. Amino acids: CASSPRLGQVGIYGYTF. The variable domain in full, completed from reference TRBV5-1 and TRBJ1-2, reads KAGVTQTPRYLIKTRGQQVTLSCSPISGHRSVSWYQQTPGQGLQFLFEYFSETQRNKGNFPGRFSGRQFSNSRSEMNVSTLELGDSALYLCASSPRLGQVGIYGYTFGSGTRLTVV.

This clonotype was seen many times. The chain combines TRBV6-1 with TRBJ2-7; the D is unclear. V lost 3 bases to trimming and J lost 5 bases, with 8 bases between them. Germline loops: CDR1 MNHNS, CDR2 SASEGT. This CDR3 is 12 amino acids long. CDR3 in DNA: TGTGCCAGCAGTGACATGACCGACGAGCAGTACTTC. Protein sequence: CASSDMTDEQYF.